This entry concerns a single TCR beta chain. This clonotype came up many times. The target of this receptor is not known. Per-base qualities were not stored, and no clone one base away is much larger. Libraries came from multiplex PCR. For sequencing, an Illumina HiSeq 4000 was employed. TCR beta libraries were built with iRepertoire HTBI primers and Arm-PCR amplification of CDR3 regions. Before sequencing, the PCR products underwent gel purification. From the authors' description of their analysis: Gene usage analysis of CDR3 amino acid clonotypes relied on the 55 to 80 TRBV and 14 TRBJ segments identified across samples. COPE and FqMerger were used to merge filtered high-quality paired reads into contigs. BLAST was used to align contigs to the IMGT TRBV, TRBD and TRBJ reference genes, and CDR3 was defined following IMGT. Clonotypes above 0.1% frequency were classified as highly expanded clones. Shannon entropy was used to measure repertoire diversity, and the Gini coefficient was used to measure V-J evenness. Public clonotypes were defined as clonotypes shared by more than one individual. The raw public reads went through TCRdb reprocessing: fastp at Q25, MiXCR clone calling, in-frame beta chains kept. Entries are consolidated by CDR3 protein sequence, retaining the most common genes and DNA. The V and J calls, along with clone size, are taken from TCRdb and not from the paper's own processing. The sample table lists around 430,000 distinct CDR3 sequences, about 20% of them with a count of one. The ten most abundant clones make up around 13% of the sample.

This entry comes from a study of regulatory T cells in long-lasting Graves disease (dated by TCRdb to the early 2020s). General notes on the study: Persistent Graves' disease meant more than 5 years of antithyroid drug treatment with TSH receptor autoantibodies that stayed positive. This study used TCR sequencing and RNA sequencing of peripheral blood to compare persistent Graves' disease patients against newly diagnosed Graves' disease patients. The study was conducted in China and was registered as a clinical trial. TCR sequencing covered about 13 persistent and about 20 newly diagnosed Graves' disease patients, around 33 samples in total. In the clinical cohort, patients with persistent Graves' disease had used antithyroid drugs for an average of roughly ten years.

Findings and caveats that apply to the study as a whole: Persistent Graves' disease patients showed lower TCR Shannon entropy and fewer highly expanded clones than newly diagnosed patients, suggesting clonal expansion. As a limitation, the authors acknowledged that the small sample size may reduce accuracy. Persistent patients shared more public clonotypes among themselves (more than 2,500) than newly diagnosed patients did (approximately 900). Persistent disease showed preferential use of TRBV28, TRBJ1-2 and TRBJ2-5, whereas newly diagnosed disease favored TRBV20-1 and TRBJ2-1. Only the TCR beta chain was sequenced and analyzed. Only peripheral blood was studied, because thyroid tissue, the primary lesion, was inaccessible.

Sample time point, as interpreted from the label and publication: persistent/refractory GD, antithyroid drugs over 5 years with positive TRAb. For both TCR sequencing and RNA sequencing, RNA was extracted from PBMCs in TRIzol. The diagnosis of Graves' disease followed American Thyroid Association guidelines. Recruitment of patients was carried out at an endocrinology department in Xi'an, China. Each patient gave around 9 milliliters of peripheral blood, collected in an EDTA anticoagulant tube. Ficoll Paque Plus density gradient separation was used to isolate PBMCs, and no further T cell sorting was performed. An Agilent 2100 Bioanalyzer and agarose gel were used to check RNA quality, and a NanoDrop 2000 was used to measure RNA concentration. From the cysteine through the phenylalanine, the CDR3 covers 15 amino acids. Solely the CDR3 DNA is kept, with 45 bases framed from the first base. V is clipped by 4 bases and J by 2 bases, and the sequence between their germline boundaries is 11 bases long. Taken from the germline V gene, the CDR1 and CDR2 loops are SGHNT and YENEEA.

The origin of this receptor is a female donor with Graves disease. Here the chain combines TRBV11-3 and TRBJ2-2; D gene: possibly TRBD2, on 6 matching bases. The input for sequencing was peripheral blood mononuclear cells (PBMCs), taken when the disease was refractory, from a patient treated with antithyroid drugs. The CDR3 in this case is CASSSGTSNTGELFF. The sequenced DNA: TGTGCCAGCAGCTCCGGGACTTCCAACACCGGGGAGCTGTTTTTT. With all but the CDR3 taken from the reference TRBV11-3 and TRBJ2-2 genes, the full variable domain is: EAGVVQSPRYKIIEKKQPVAFWCNPISGHNTLYWYLQNLGQGPELLIRYENEEAVDDSQLPKDRFSAERLKGVDSTLKIQPAELGDSAVYLCASSSGTSNTGELFFGEGSRLTVL.